The clone carrying this T cell receptor (beta chain) has only a few counts. Its matching antigen is unknown. This entry comes from a study of blood T cells in healthy people across ages. The CDR3 length is 16 residues. CDR1 and CDR2 (germline): SGHNT, YENEEA. Trimming took 3 bases from V and 0 from J, leaving 12 bases between them. Study findings and constraints: There were more naive CD4+ cells and higher diversity in long-lived donors than in aged donors. While age rose, TCR beta diversity per million T cells dropped in a roughly linear way.

Total RNA, at least 5 micrograms per sample, came from PBMCs. A second PCR of roughly 7 to 11 cycles used a sample-barcoded 5' primer and a J-beta primer mix. The template-switch adaptor was a 5' adaptor with 12 random nucleotides. It tagged each cDNA molecule. From the 5' RACE reads, TCRdb called clonotypes with MiXCR, one entry per CDR3 protein. The sample shows around 710,000 distinct CDR3 sequences, around 46% of them seen only once. The source is a woman between 55 and 75 years old in good health. Source material: blood. V usage is TRBV11-3 and J usage is TRBJ2-4; D is perhaps TRBD1 (5 bases). The chain's CDR3 is CASSFDRFVAKNIQYF. The CDR3 DNA sequence: TGTGCCAGCAGCTTTGACAGATTTGTAGCCAAAAACATTCAGTACTTC.